Shown below are 21 T cell receptor beta chains from a single sample sequenced in a study of T-cell memory formation after mild COVID-19. Using its own MiXCR run on the 5' RACE reads, TCRdb lists one record per CDR3 protein. The repertoire holds approximately 500,000 distinct CDR3 sequences, with 20% to 25% as singletons. The sample taken for sequencing was PBMCs or a T cell subset sorted from them (not recorded which). These receptors originate from an adult woman who had mild COVID-19 (a few samples of this study predate the infection). Cell type and time point are not known.

This rearrangement joins TRBV6-5 to TRBJ2-7; D is perhaps TRBD2 (5 bases). Trimming took off 0 bases at V and 7 bases at J, with 10 bases between the two ends. Germline lookup yields CDR1 MNHEY and CDR2 SVGAGI. The CDR3 spans 13 residues. As DNA, the CDR3 is TGTGCCAGCAGTTACTCTGGCCGCGGGGAGCAGTACTTC. Amino acid sequence: CASSYSGRGEQYF.

There are a few counts of this clonotype. The chain joins TRBV5-1 to TRBJ2-1, with a possible D match to TRBD2 (6 bases). The germline V gene has CDR1 SGHRS and CDR2 YFSETQ. Trimming took 7 bases from V and 4 from J, leaving 21 bases between them. The CDR3 has 16 residues. The CDR3 sequence: CASRGKGRGSYNEQFF. CDR3 DNA sequence: TGCGCCAGCCGGGGGAAGGGAAGAGGTAGTTACAATGAGCAGTTCTTC.

The rearrangement uses TRBV7-9 and TRBJ2-5; no definite D call. Germline CDR1 reads SEHNR; CDR2 reads FQNEAQ (reference sequence). The V and J ends lost 3 bases and 5 bases respectively, with 10 bases between them. The CDR3 runs 13 residues. CDR3 DNA sequence: TGTGCCAGCAGCTTTTTGGGTTGGGAGACCCAGTACTTC. It is translated as CASSFLGWETQYF.

This clonotype was seen a handful of times. CDR3 amino acids: CSVHHGTDTQYF. CDR3 bases: TGCAGCGTTCACCATGGGACAGATACGCAGTATTTT. V and J are TRBV29-1 and TRBJ2-3; D is ambiguous. This CDR3 spans 12 amino acids. From germline, CDR1 is SQVTM and CDR2 ANQGSEA. V dropped 5 bases and J dropped 3 bases, with 9 bases sitting between them.

The chain uses TRBV4-1 and TRBJ2-1; D may match TRBD1 or TRBD2 (5 bases each). Germline loops: CDR1 MGHRA, CDR2 YSYEKL. CDR3 length: 13 amino acids. V was pared by 1 base and J by 7 bases, with 8 bases between. The CDR3 DNA follows: TGCGCCAGCAGCCAAGTTGAGGGGAATGAGCAGTTCTTC. The encoded protein is CASSQVEGNEQFF.

The chain is built from TRBV6-5 and TRBJ2-7; tentatively, D is TRBD1 (5 bases). Looked up from germline, CDR1 is MNHEY and CDR2 is SVGAGI. V lost 0 bases and J 2 bases, leaving 20 bases between the germline ends. The CDR3 loop spans 18 amino acids. For the CDR3, the DNA is TGTGCCAGCAGTTACTCAATCATTGGGGCGGCAGCCGCCTACGAGCAGTACTTC. It is translated as CASSYSIIGAAAAYEQYF.

This clonotype was seen a few times. V and J are TRBV7-2 and TRBJ2-3; D possibly corresponds to TRBD2 (5 bases). The germline V and J ends were trimmed by 4 bases and 7 bases, with 15 bases remaining between them. CDR1 SGHTA and CDR2 FQGNSA come from the germline V gene. The CDR3 spans 14 residues. As DNA, the CDR3 is TGTGCCAGCAGCTCCCCCTCCTTAGCGAATACGCAGTATTTT. Amino acid sequence: CASSSPSLANTQYF.

The DNA for the CDR3 is TGCAGCGTTCCGGGACAGGGGGGTCTCGAGCAGTACTTC. It yields the protein CSVPGQGGLEQYF. The chain uses TRBV29-1 and TRBJ2-7, with 11 bases aligning to TRBD1. The CDR3 is 13 amino acids. Germline V lookup: CDR1 SQVTM, CDR2 ANQGSEA. Losses at the gene ends were 5 bases for V and 6 bases for J; bases not matched to a gene: 6.

This clonotype has just a few counts. The chain joins TRBV19 to TRBJ1-1; D uncertain. The CDR3 sequence is 11 residues long. V dropped 4 bases and J dropped 6 bases, with 6 bases sitting between them. The germline gives CDR1 LNHDA, CDR2 SQIVND (reference sequence). CDR3 sequence reads: CASSTLSEAFF. The CDR3 bases are TGTGCCAGTAGTACACTATCTGAAGCTTTCTTT.

CDR3 region: CASSLGQGAPGELFF. As DNA, the CDR3 is TGTGCCAGCAGTTTAGGACAGGGGGCACCCGGGGAGCTGTTTTTT. V gene TRBV12-3 or TRBV12-4 combines with J gene TRBJ2-2, with 10 bases aligning to TRBD1. The junction had 2 bases not matched to a gene; V was cut back by 1 base and J by 6 bases. The CDR3 runs to 15 residues.

The V and J genes are TRBV7-2 and TRBJ2-1; D perhaps matches TRBD2 (6 bases). Germline lookup yields CDR1 SGHTA and CDR2 FQGNSA. V was pared by 11 bases and J by 5 bases, with 16 bases between. The CDR3 has 13 residues. CDR3 sequence: CAGRGGNNNEQFF. The CDR3 region has the DNA TGTGCCGGTAGGGGCGGGAATAACAATGAGCAGTTCTTC.

This rearrangement joins TRBV6-5 to TRBJ2-7, with a possible D match to TRBD2 (5 bases). V gave up 2 bases and J gave up 6 bases, with 8 bases separating them. CDR3 size: 12 residues. Germline-derived CDR1 and CDR2 are MNHEY and SVGAGI. The CDR3 reads CASSYEGAEQYF. CDR3 nucleotides: TGTGCCAGCAGTTACGAGGGTGCCGAGCAGTACTTC.

The chain uses TRBV4-3 and TRBJ1-4, with D unclear. Trimming pared 0 bases from V and 0 bases from J, leaving 17 bases between. The CDR3 is made up of 19 amino acids. Per germline, CDR1 LGHNA and CDR2 YSLEER. DNA of the CDR3: TGCGCCAGCAGCCAAGATCTGTTGAAGGGCACCGCAACTAATGAAAAACTGTTTTTT. Translating gives CASSQDLLKGTATNEKLFF.

This clonotype was observed a few times. The chain links TRBV5-1 to TRBJ2-3, with D possibly called TRBD1 or TRBD2 (5 bases each). This CDR3 has 19 residues. The V and J ends lost 4 bases and 0 bases respectively, with 24 bases between them. Germline-derived CDR1 and CDR2 are SGHRS and YFSETQ. CDR3 coding DNA: TGCGCCAGCAGCCAGAAAATCAGGACGTTCGGGGCCAGCACAGATACGCAGTATTTT. Translated, it gives CASSQKIRTFGASTDTQYF.

This clonotype has only a few counts. As DNA, the CDR3 is TGTGCCAGCTCACCATTCTCTGCCCGCAACAATGAGCAGTTCTTC. Translation gives CASSPFSARNNEQFF. The V call is TRBV18, the J call TRBJ2-1; D uncertain. The CDR3 is made up of 15 amino acids. V was cut by 2 bases and J by 5 bases, with 13 bases left in between. The germline CDR1 and CDR2 sequences are KGHSH and LQKENI.

This clonotype was counted only a few times. This chain uses TRBV12-3 or TRBV12-4 with TRBJ1-2; possible D gene TRBD1, 5 bases. The V gene lost 5 bases and the J gene lost 5 bases, with 24 bases spanning the gap. There are 17 residues in the CDR3. The DNA for the CDR3 is TGTGCCAGCAGTCTGAACCCACGGACGGCAGGGTCGTATGGCTACACCTTC. It encodes CASSLNPRTAGSYGYTF.

V is TRBV2 and J is TRBJ2-7; D is uncertain. The CDR3 contains 12 residues. V lost 6 bases to trimming and J lost 5 bases, with 11 bases between them. The V gene's germline CDR1 is SNHLY and CDR2 FYNNEI. The CDR3 region is CASSQDIDEQYF. CDR3 sequence (DNA): TGTGCCAGCAGCCAAGACATAGACGAGCAGTACTTC.

This rearrangement joins TRBV6-2 or TRBV6-3 to TRBJ2-3; D may match TRBD1 or TRBD2 (5 bases each). Germline lookup yields CDR1 MNHEY and CDR2 SVGEGT. V lost 2 bases and J 4 bases, leaving 16 bases between the germline ends. The CDR3 totals 16 residues. CDR3 in amino acids: CASSYVRGEVADTQYF. The DNA of the CDR3 is TGTGCCAGCAGTTACGTCCGGGGCGAGGTGGCAGATACGCAGTATTTT.

J is TRBJ2-1 and V is TRBV18; 7 bases line up with TRBD1. CDR1 is KGHSH, CDR2 LQKENI, per germline. The CDR3 sequence is 16 residues long. V lost 6 bases, J lost 2 bases, and 10 bases stayed unmatched. Here the CDR3 reads CASSPTGELTYNEQFF. CDR3 sequence (DNA): TGTGCCAGCTCCCCTACAGGGGAATTGACCTACAATGAGCAGTTCTTC.

V usage is TRBV30 and J usage is TRBJ2-3; no firm D call. V was trimmed by 2 bases and J by 6 bases, leaving 9 bases between them. CDR1 and CDR2 (germline): GTSNPN, SVGIG (reference sequence). The CDR3 covers 12 residues. This CDR3 is CAWSTGPDTQYF. Here the CDR3 DNA reads TGTGCCTGGAGTACTGGGCCGGATACGCAGTATTTT.

This clonotype was picked up many times. The chain combines TRBV7-2 with TRBJ2-2; 10 bases are shared with TRBD2. V was pared by 0 bases and J by 3 bases, with 10 bases of the junction left unmatched. The CDR3 sequence is 19 residues long. CDR1 SGHTA and CDR2 FQGNSA come from the germline V gene. This chain's CDR3 is CASSLARVSGGSHTGELFF. The CDR3 DNA reads as TGTGCCAGCAGCTTAGCGCGGGTTAGCGGGGGGTCTCACACCGGGGAGCTGTTTTTT.